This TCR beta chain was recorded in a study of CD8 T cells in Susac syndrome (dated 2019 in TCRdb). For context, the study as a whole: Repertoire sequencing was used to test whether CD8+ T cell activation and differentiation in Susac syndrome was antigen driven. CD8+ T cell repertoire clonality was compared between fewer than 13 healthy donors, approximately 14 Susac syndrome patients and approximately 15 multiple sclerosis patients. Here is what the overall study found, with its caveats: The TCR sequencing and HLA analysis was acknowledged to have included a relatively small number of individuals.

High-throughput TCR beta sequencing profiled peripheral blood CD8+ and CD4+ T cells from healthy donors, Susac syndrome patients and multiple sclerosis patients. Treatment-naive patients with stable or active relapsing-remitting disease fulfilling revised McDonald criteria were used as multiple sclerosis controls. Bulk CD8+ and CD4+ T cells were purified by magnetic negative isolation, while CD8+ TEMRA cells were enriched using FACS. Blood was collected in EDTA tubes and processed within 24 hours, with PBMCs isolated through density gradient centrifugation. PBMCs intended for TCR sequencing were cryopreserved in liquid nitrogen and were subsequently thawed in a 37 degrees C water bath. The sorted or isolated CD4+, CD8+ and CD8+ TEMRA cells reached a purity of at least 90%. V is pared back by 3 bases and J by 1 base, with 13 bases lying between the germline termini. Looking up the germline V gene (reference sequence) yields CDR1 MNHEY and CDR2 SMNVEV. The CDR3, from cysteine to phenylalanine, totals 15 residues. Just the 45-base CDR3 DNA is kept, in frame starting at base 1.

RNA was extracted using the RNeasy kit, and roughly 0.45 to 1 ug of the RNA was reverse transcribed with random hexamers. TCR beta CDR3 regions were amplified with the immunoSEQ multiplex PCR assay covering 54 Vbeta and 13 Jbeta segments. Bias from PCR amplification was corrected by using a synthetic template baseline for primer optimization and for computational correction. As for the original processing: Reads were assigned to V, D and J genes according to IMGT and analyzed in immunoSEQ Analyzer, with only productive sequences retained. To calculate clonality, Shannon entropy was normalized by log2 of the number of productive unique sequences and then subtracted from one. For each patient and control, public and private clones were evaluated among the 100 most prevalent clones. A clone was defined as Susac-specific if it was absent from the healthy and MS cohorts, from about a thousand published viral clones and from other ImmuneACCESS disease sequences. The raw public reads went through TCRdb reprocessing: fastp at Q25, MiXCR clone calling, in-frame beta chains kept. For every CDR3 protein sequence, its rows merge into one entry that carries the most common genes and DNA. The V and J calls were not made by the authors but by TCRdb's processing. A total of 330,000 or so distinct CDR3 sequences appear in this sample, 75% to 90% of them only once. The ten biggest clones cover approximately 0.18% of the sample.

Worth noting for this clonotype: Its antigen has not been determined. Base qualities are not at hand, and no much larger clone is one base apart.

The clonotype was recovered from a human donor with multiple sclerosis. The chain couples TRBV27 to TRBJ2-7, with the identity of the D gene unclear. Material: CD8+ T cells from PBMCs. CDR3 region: CASSFNTGGSYEQYF. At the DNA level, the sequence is TGTGCCAGCAGTTTCAATACGGGTGGTTCCTACGAGCAGTACTTC.